Listed here are 13 T cell receptor beta chains from one sample, sequenced in a study of T cell repertoires in cytomegalovirus infection. TCRdb recomputed calls from the reads with MiXCR, one row per CDR3 protein. This sample carries 300,000 to 400,000 distinct CDR3 sequences, about 29% of them seen once, and the ten largest clones take 20%. The antigens of these receptors remain unknown. Sequenced here: cultured PBMCs, sampled from culture after CMV antigen stimulation. The receptor set was obtained from a human donor in good health (CMV status not recorded). Some clones in this sample may be carry-over from other donors' samples.

The chain employs TRBV12-5 and TRBJ2-6; the D gene is possibly TRBD1 (6 bases). The length of the CDR3 is 15 residues. V was pared by 4 bases and J by 0 bases, with 7 bases between. Germline V gene lookup returns CDR1 LGHNT and CDR2 FRNRAP. The CDR3 region is CASGSGVSGANVLTF. CDR3 nucleotide sequence: TGTGCTAGTGGTTCAGGGGTCTCTGGGGCCAACGTCCTGACTTTC.

This clonotype appeared a few times. The V call is TRBV6-5, the J call TRBJ1-5, with 7 bases identical to TRBD1. Trimming removed 6 bases from V and 7 bases from J; junction bases left unmatched: 9. The CDR3 is made up of 14 amino acids. Germline assignment: CDR1 MNHEY and CDR2 SVGAGI. CDR3 in DNA: TGTGCCAGCAGGCATAGACAGGGCGGGCAGCCCCAGCATTTT. This encodes CASRHRQGGQPQHF.

Here the CDR3 reads CASSQRAGEAYEQYF. CDR3 coding DNA: TGCGCCAGCAGCCAGAGGGCGGGCGAAGCCTACGAGCAGTACTTC. The rearrangement uses TRBV4-1 and TRBJ2-7; weak D call: TRBD2 (5 bases). The ends were cut back, 3 bases at V and 2 bases at J, with 14 bases in the middle. CDR1 is MGHRA, CDR2 YSYEKL, per germline. The CDR3 runs to 15 residues.

The rearrangement links TRBV6-5 to TRBJ1-1; D perhaps matches TRBD1 (5 bases). The CDR3 is 15 residues long. Trimming took 0 bases from V and 10 from J, leaving 18 bases between them. CDR1 is MNHEY, CDR2 SVGAGI, per germline. The CDR3 coding sequence is TGTGCCAGCAGTTACTCTCAATTGGGGACGGAGGGAGCTTTCTTT. Amino acids: CASSYSQLGTEGAFF.

This chain links TRBV7-6 with TRBJ2-2; TRBD1 agrees at 8 bases. CDR3 size: 15 residues. The V segment lost 2 bases and the J segment 4 bases; nucleotides outside the gene matches: 3. Per the germline V gene, CDR1 is SGHVS and CDR2 is FNYEAQ. The CDR3 protein is CASSLQQGATGELFF. In DNA, the CDR3 is TGTGCCAGCAGCTTACAGCAGGGGGCCACCGGGGAGCTGTTTTTT.

This clonotype was observed many times. The rearrangement links TRBV11-1 to TRBJ2-7; D is perhaps TRBD1 (6 bases). Germline V lookup: CDR1 SGHAT, CDR2 FQDESV (reference sequence). Trimming stripped 7 bases from V and 3 bases from J, with 10 bases between. The CDR3 is made up of 12 amino acids. The CDR3: CASTLQGYEQYF. The CDR3 DNA follows: TGTGCCAGCACCCTACAGGGCTACGAGCAGTACTTC.

This chain uses TRBV12-5 with TRBJ1-3, with D unresolved. In germline, CDR1 is LGHNT, CDR2 FRNRAP. This CDR3 contains 13 residues. V dropped 6 bases and J dropped 0 bases, with 6 bases sitting between them. CDR3 protein: CASGRISGNTIYF. CDR3 coding DNA: TGTGCTAGTGGGCGGATCTCTGGAAACACCATATATTTT.

The V call is TRBV5-4, the J call TRBJ1-1, with no clear D. From germline, CDR1 is SGHNT and CDR2 YYREEE (reference sequence). The CDR3 has 15 amino acids. The germline V and J ends were trimmed by 0 bases and 4 bases, with 13 bases remaining between them. The CDR3 protein is CASSLAGTAVTEAFF. CDR3 nucleotide sequence: TGTGCCAGCAGCTTGGCCGGCACGGCGGTCACTGAAGCTTTCTTT.

Ten or more counts support this clonotype. The chain couples TRBV7-9 to TRBJ2-1; 9 bases fit TRBD2. Trimming removed 7 bases from V and 0 bases from J; junction bases left unmatched: 7. Per the germline V gene, CDR1 is SEHNR and CDR2 is FQNEAQ (reference sequence). This CDR3 comprises 16 residues. CDR3 region: CASTPAGGGSYNEQFF. The CDR3 bases are TGTGCCAGCACCCCAGCGGGGGGTGGCTCCTACAATGAGCAGTTCTTC.

This chain links TRBV19 with TRBJ1-2, with a tentative D call TRBD1 (6 bases). Between the trimmed V and J ends, which lost 6 bases and 5 bases, there was a span of 19 bases. This CDR3 is 15 amino acids long. Germline V lookup: CDR1 LNHDA, CDR2 SQIVND (reference sequence). CDR3 DNA: TGTGCCAGTAGCACCACAGGGACCAGGGATTATGGCTACACCTTC. Translating it yields CASSTTGTRDYGYTF.

For this clonotype: The germline gene is not matched at one end of the junction; a read error may be the cause. J is TRBJ2-7 and V is TRBV3-1; D is tentatively TRBD1 or TRBD2 (5 bases each). There are 11 residues in the CDR3. CDR1 is LGHDT and CDR2 is YNNKEL in the germline V gene (reference sequence). The CDR3, as DNA: TGTGCCACCAGCAACGGGGCCGAGCAGTACTTC. Translating gives CATSNGAEQYF.

This clonotype was seen ten or more times. This rearrangement joins TRBV28 to TRBJ1-2; a weak D match, TRBD1 (5 bases). CDR1 and CDR2 from the germline V gene are MDHEN and SYDVKM. CDR3 length: 14 amino acids. V gave up 6 bases and J gave up 4 bases, with 15 bases separating them. The DNA for the CDR3 is TGTGCCAGCAGGGGGGGGACGGCCTCCTATGGCTACACCTTC. Protein product: CASRGGTASYGYTF.

This clonotype showed up just a few times. The chain uses TRBV4-2 and TRBJ2-1; 13 nucleotides match TRBD2. Germline lookup yields CDR1 LGHNA and CDR2 YNFKEQ. This CDR3 has 17 amino acids. V trimming: 4 bases; J trimming: 0 bases; junction bases outside the gene matches: 3. Written as DNA, the CDR3 is TGTGCCAGCAGCCCGGGGACTAGCGGGACCTCCTACAATGAGCAGTTCTTC. Its translation is CASSPGTSGTSYNEQFF.